This T cell receptor (beta chain) was identified in a study of T cell responses to AZD1222 COVID-19 vaccine. Study-wide findings and caveats: Distributed over spike, vaccine-associated CD4 TCRs predominated at 160-218 and 743-854. All repertoire sampling was performed exclusively after the peak T cell response.

Second-dose timings of about 4 or about 12 weeks were pooled. Note on this clone: Its antigen is as yet unknown.

TCRdb's copy holds only in-frame clones and misses some; the assay was immunoSEQ multiplex PCR. The data contain around 4,400 clones, 89% of them singletons. The CDR3 totals 13 residues. Germline assignment: CDR1 LNHDA and CDR2 SQIVND (reference sequence). Trimming removed 4 bases from V and 2 bases from J, with 8 bases in between. The rearrangement links TRBV19 to TRBJ2-5, with D maybe TRBD1 (5 bases). Specimen: peripheral blood, collected 28 days after the second AZD1222 dose. The receptor was isolated from an adult who received the AZD1222 COVID-19 vaccine. The CDR3 nucleotides read TGTGCCAGTAGTAATGACAGACAAGAGACCCAGTACTTC. Amino acids: CASSNDRQETQYF.